These 5 T cell receptor beta chains share one sample of origin, sequenced in a study of blood T cell repertoires in COVID-19. The repertoire was sequenced with immunoSEQ multiplex PCR; TCRdb's copy has only in-frame clones and lacks some. This table holds 85,000 to 130,000 clones, roughly nine tenths found once. Sequencing was carried out using peripheral blood. The receptor source for this set is a human donor in a cohort sampled during active COVID-19.

The CDR3: CASSLTGTWQTEAFF. CDR3 in DNA: TGTGCCAGCAGTTTAACTGGGACTTGGCAGACAGAAGCTTTCTTT. The chain recombines TRBV28 with TRBJ1-1; D is perhaps TRBD1 (5 bases). V gave up 2 bases and J gave up 8 bases, with 18 bases separating them. The CDR3 runs 15 residues. Per the germline V gene, CDR1 is MDHEN and CDR2 is SYDVKM.

The genes are TRBV5-1 and TRBJ1-5, with TRBD1 identical over 7 bases. Trimming took 0 bases from V and 3 from J; bases not matched to a gene: 3. The CDR3 totals 15 residues. Germline lookup yields CDR1 SGHRS and CDR2 YFSETQ. CDR3 bases: TGCGCCAGCAGCTTGGAGACAGGGAACAATCAGCCCCAGCATTTT. Translation gives CASSLETGNNQPQHF.

This CDR3 is CASSSTSVYEQYF. In nucleotides, the CDR3 is TGTGCCAGCAGTTCGACTAGCGTCTACGAGCAGTACTTC. The chain recombines TRBV12-3 or TRBV12-4 with TRBJ2-7; 8 positions agree with TRBD2. J was trimmed by 3 bases and V by 4 bases; bases with no gene match: 2. The CDR3 has 13 residues.

The chain couples TRBV28 to TRBJ1-2; 9 nucleotides match TRBD1. Trimming took 5 bases from V and 4 from J; bases not matched to a gene: 11. The CDR3 is 16 amino acids. Germline V gives CDR1 MDHEN, CDR2 SYDVKM. CDR3 DNA sequence: TGTGCCAGCAGTCCACGGACAGGGGATGTTTTCTATGGCTACACCTTC. Its protein is CASSPRTGDVFYGYTF.

This clone was observed once. The V gene is TRBV15, the J gene TRBJ2-1; D may be TRBD1 (6 bases). V was cut by 3 bases and J by 8 bases, with 11 bases left in between. The CDR3 runs to 13 residues. Germline V gene lookup returns CDR1 LNHNV and CDR2 YYDKDF (reference sequence). The CDR3 is CATSSRGRDEQFF. The CDR3 nucleotides are TGTGCCACCAGCAGCAGGGGTAGGGATGAGCAGTTCTTC.